Below, 29 T cell receptor beta chains from the same sample are listed, as sequenced in a study of T cell responses to AZD1222 COVID-19 vaccine. Clones were read by immunoSEQ multiplex PCR, and TCRdb kept only the in-frame ones, dropping some. The data show about 180,000 clones, over 90% seen once. The sequenced sample was peripheral blood, obtained 28 days after the second AZD1222 dose. These receptors all come from an adult who received the AZD1222 COVID-19 vaccine.

The chain couples TRBV29-1 to TRBJ2-1, with D perhaps matching TRBD2 (6 bases). There are 13 residues in the CDR3. Trimming removed 5 bases at V and 0 bases at J, with 8 bases between. Germline V gene lookup returns CDR1 SQVTM and CDR2 ANQGSEA. The CDR3 bases are TGCAGCGTTCGGGGACTCTCCTACAATGAGCAGTTCTTC. Its protein product is CSVRGLSYNEQFF.

With regard to this clone: Other nucleotide sequences in the sample specify the same CDR3. The chain couples TRBV19 to TRBJ1-5; 12 bases are shared with TRBD1. Trimming cost V 4 bases and J 7 bases; bases outside gene matches: 5. Per germline, CDR1 LNHDA and CDR2 SQIVND (reference sequence). This CDR3 contains 15 residues. The CDR3 DNA is TGTGCCAGTAGTACCGGGACAGGGGGCGGGCAGCCCCAGCATTTT. Its protein is CASSTGTGGGQPQHF.

In the case of this clone: This sample includes further DNA sequences coding for the same CDR3. The chain carries TRBV12-5 and TRBJ2-7; D perhaps matches TRBD2 (5 bases). V was pared by 6 bases and J by 0 bases, with 6 bases between. Germline CDR1 LGHNT, CDR2 FRNRAP. The CDR3 length is 12 residues. In DNA, the CDR3 is TGTGCTAGTGGACGGGACTCCTACGAGCAGTACTTC. Amino acids: CASGRDSYEQYF. Together with reference TRBV12-5 and TRBJ2-7, the CDR3 gives the full variable domain: DARVTQTPRHKVTEMGQEVTMRCQPILGHNTVFWYRQTMMQGLELLAYFRNRAPLDDSGMPKDRFSAEMPDATLATLKIQPSEPRDSAVYFCASGRDSYEQYFGPGTRLTVT.

The gene calls are TRBV11-2 and TRBJ2-3, with 12 nucleotides matching TRBD2. The V and J ends lost 1 base and 0 bases, in that order; junction bases with no gene match: 5. From germline, CDR1 is SGHAT and CDR2 FQNNGV. The CDR3 is 18 amino acids. The CDR3 region is CASSLAWTSGESTDTQYF. The DNA of the CDR3 is TGTGCCAGCAGCTTAGCTTGGACTAGCGGGGAGAGCACAGATACGCAGTATTTT.

The rearrangement uses TRBV7-2 and TRBJ2-7, with 9 bases identical to TRBD1. CDR1 and CDR2 from the germline V gene are SGHTA and FQGNSA. The CDR3 is 15 residues long. The trim removed 3 bases at V and 3 bases at J, leaving 6 bases unmatched. CDR3 in DNA: TGTGCCAGCAGCTTTTTGGACAGGGGAGTCTACGAGCAGTACTTC. Translating it yields CASSFLDRGVYEQYF.

This chain connects TRBV6-5 to TRBJ1-1; D is ambiguous. CDR1 is MNHEY and CDR2 is SVGAGI in the germline V gene. V was trimmed by 6 bases and J by 8 bases, leaving 16 bases between them. The CDR3 contains 13 residues. In nucleotides, the CDR3 is TGTGCCAGCAGCTTCACCAAATCGAGGGAAGCTTTCTTT. Amino acids: CASSFTKSREAFF.

J is TRBJ2-4 and V is TRBV19, with D maybe TRBD2 (5 bases). Per germline, CDR1 LNHDA and CDR2 SQIVND (reference sequence). The CDR3 extends over 14 amino acids. Trimming removed 5 bases from V and 6 bases from J, with 14 bases in between. This CDR3 is CASSSQRDSNIQYF. The CDR3 coding sequence is TGTGCCAGTAGTTCTCAACGGGATTCAAACATTCAGTACTTC.

The chain has TRBV30 and TRBJ1-4, with D possibly TRBD1 on 6 matching bases. Trimming took 2 bases from V and 8 from J, leaving 18 bases between them. Germline CDR1 GTSNPN, CDR2 SVGIG (reference sequence). The CDR3 sequence is 15 residues long. CDR3 sequence: CAWSLAWGGREKLFF. The CDR3 nucleotides read TGTGCCTGGAGTCTTGCGTGGGGGGGCCGGGAAAAACTGTTTTTT.

V gene TRBV11-2 combines with J gene TRBJ2-1, with D unclear. Trimming took off 0 bases at V and 7 bases at J, with 4 bases between the two ends. This CDR3 spans 12 amino acids. Per germline, CDR1 SGHAT and CDR2 FQNNGV. The CDR3 here is CASSLDGNEQFF. The CDR3 DNA reads as TGTGCCAGCAGCTTAGATGGAAATGAGCAGTTCTTC.

This CDR3 reads CASSKEPIPPGSFF. CDR3 DNA: TGTGCCAGCAGCAAAGAACCCATCCCCCCGGGCTCGTTCTTT. The chain employs TRBV21-1 and TRBJ1-1. TRBV21-1 is a recognized pseudogene. This CDR3 comprises 14 residues.

The V and J genes are TRBV7-6 and TRBJ2-2; D possibly corresponds to TRBD2 (5 bases). CDR1 is SGHVS and CDR2 is FNYEAQ in the germline V gene. V lost 2 bases to trimming and J lost 4 bases, with 11 bases between them. The CDR3 has 15 residues. The CDR3 sequence is CASSLTGSGTGELFF. CDR3 bases: TGTGCCAGCAGCTTAACGGGGTCGGGCACCGGGGAGCTGTTTTTT.

This rearrangement joins TRBV2 to TRBJ2-7; a weak D match, TRBD2 (6 bases). Germline V lookup: CDR1 SNHLY, CDR2 FYNNEI. The CDR3 runs to 15 residues. Trimming left V 2 bases short and J 2 bases short, with 13 bases between. CDR3 coding DNA: TGTGCCAGCAGTGAAATGGGACTCGCTACCTACGAGCAGTACTTC. It yields the protein CASSEMGLATYEQYF.

The chain combines TRBV7-9 with TRBJ2-1; 9 nucleotides line up with TRBD1. The J segment lost 12 bases and the V segment lost 8 bases, leaving 5 bases of the junction unmatched. Germline CDR1 reads SEHNR; CDR2 reads FQNEAQ (reference sequence). The CDR3 loop spans 11 amino acids. The DNA of the CDR3 is TGTGCCAGCGGAGGGACAGGGAGGCAGTTCTTC. This sequence encodes CASGGTGRQFF.

CDR3 nucleotide sequence: TGTGCCAGCAGTTTGAGCGGCCCCGGCTGGGAGGACGAGCAGTACTTC. This gives the protein CASSLSGPGWEDEQYF. The chain employs TRBV27 and TRBJ2-7; a weak D match, TRBD2 (6 bases). Per germline, CDR1 MNHEY and CDR2 SMNVEV (reference sequence). The CDR3 is 16 residues long. Trimming stripped 3 bases from V and 5 bases from J, with 20 bases between.

Only a few counts were recorded for this clone. CDR3 in amino acids: CASSLEDRVTSPLHF. The DNA for the CDR3 is TGCGCCAGCAGCTTGGAAGACAGGGTAACTTCACCCCTCCACTTT. This sequence joins TRBV5-1 and TRBJ1-6; 7 nucleotides align to TRBD1. CDR3 size: 15 residues. Germline assignment: CDR1 SGHRS and CDR2 YFSETQ. The V gene end was trimmed by 0 bases and the J gene end by 9 bases; junction bases not matched to a gene: 6.

V gene TRBV6-6 combines with J gene TRBJ2-7, with 11 bases lining up with TRBD2. Germline lookup yields CDR1 MNHNY and CDR2 SVGAGI (reference sequence). The CDR3 totals 16 residues. V lost 5 bases and J lost 0; bases outside the gene matches: 6. The DNA for the CDR3 is TGTGCCAGCAGTACCGGGACTAGCGGCATCTCCTACGAGCAGTACTTC. Protein product: CASSTGTSGISYEQYF.

The genes are TRBV21-1 and TRBJ2-7. TRBV21-1 corresponds to a pseudogene. CDR3 length: 13 residues. CDR3 bases: TGTGCCAGCAGCAAACAGCCAGCCCACGAGCAGTACTTC. Protein sequence: CASSKQPAHEQYF.

J is TRBJ2-1 and V is TRBV27; D gene unclear. V lost 8 bases, J lost 2 bases, and 16 bases lay in between. The germline V gene has CDR1 MNHEY and CDR2 SMNVEV (reference sequence). This CDR3 is 15 amino acids long. CDR3 residues: CASWPRGNTYNEQFF. CDR3 in DNA: TGTGCCAGCTGGCCCCGCGGAAATACCTACAATGAGCAGTTCTTC.

For the CDR3, the DNA is TGTGCCAGCACTACAGGGACAGGTAGCTCTGGGGCCAACGTCCTGACTTTC. Translation: CASTTGTGSSGANVLTF. The genes are TRBV2 and TRBJ2-6, with 8 bases identical to TRBD1. CDR3 size: 17 residues. Trimming removed 7 bases from V and 0 bases from J; junction bases left unmatched: 8. Germline V gene sequence: CDR1 SNHLY, CDR2 FYNNEI. Together with reference TRBV2 and TRBJ2-6, the CDR3 gives the full variable domain: EPEVTQTPSHQVTQMGQEVILRCVPISNHLYFYWYRQILGQKVEFLVSFYNNEISEKSEIFDDQFSVERPDGSNFTLKIRSTKLEDSAMYFCASTTGTGSSGANVLTFGAGSRLTVL.

The genes are TRBV29-1 and TRBJ2-7, with D unclear. The CDR3 spans 11 residues. V was trimmed by 7 bases and J by 3 bases, leaving 10 bases between them. CDR1 is SQVTM and CDR2 is ANQGSEA in the germline V gene. Written as DNA, the CDR3 is TGCAGCGCGACCTACAGCTACGAGCAGTACTTC. Translated, it gives CSATYSYEQYF.

The rearrangement uses TRBV7-3 and TRBJ1-5; TRBD1 matches 8 bases. Losses at the gene ends were 6 bases for V and 3 bases for J; bases not matched to a gene: 13. This CDR3 region has 17 residues. Germline lookup yields CDR1 SGHTA and CDR2 FQGTGA. This CDR3 is CASSRRDRWDFNQPQHF. The CDR3, as DNA: TGTGCCAGCAGTAGGAGGGACAGGTGGGATTTCAATCAGCCCCAGCATTTT.

The chain employs TRBV6-5 and TRBJ1-5; D call uncertain. The germline V and J ends were trimmed by 4 bases and 0 bases, with 10 bases remaining between them. Germline CDR1 and CDR2: MNHEY and SVGAGI. This CDR3 comprises 15 residues. The CDR3 coding sequence is TGTGCCAGCAGTTTGGAACCTTATAGCAATCAGCCCCAGCATTTT. Its translation: CASSLEPYSNQPQHF.

The V call is TRBV10-3, the J call TRBJ2-2; 7 nucleotides align to TRBD1. The germline V gene has CDR1 ENHRY and CDR2 SYGVKD. The CDR3 length is 14 residues. Trimming took 10 bases from V and 0 from J; bases not matched to a gene: 5. This chain's CDR3 is CATGTAANTGELFF. The DNA for the CDR3 is TGTGCCACCGGGACAGCCGCGAACACCGGGGAGCTGTTTTTT.

In its sample, this clone was seen once. The chain carries TRBV6-5 and TRBJ1-2, with D uncertain. Germline lookup yields CDR1 MNHEY and CDR2 SVGAGI. The CDR3 loop spans 13 amino acids. The germline V and J ends were trimmed by 2 bases and 0 bases, with 4 bases remaining between them. The CDR3 loop reads CASSYDANYGYTF. For the CDR3, the DNA is TGTGCCAGCAGTTACGATGCTAACTATGGCTACACCTTC.

This chain links TRBV12-3 or TRBV12-4 with TRBJ1-1, with D possibly TRBD1 on 6 matching bases. The CDR3 length is 13 residues. Trimming pared 6 bases from V and 3 bases from J, leaving 11 bases between. The CDR3 here is CASSRDTDTEAFF. In nucleotides, the CDR3 is TGTGCCAGCAGCCGGGACACGGACACTGAAGCTTTCTTT.

The chain links TRBV3-1 (or the pseudogene TRBV3-2) to TRBJ2-1; no firm D call. From germline, CDR1 is LGHDT and CDR2 YNNKEL (reference sequence). V was pared by 0 bases and J by 8 bases, with 14 bases between. The CDR3 has 15 amino acids. As DNA, the CDR3 is TGTGCCAGCAGCCAAGACAATAGAGTCCGCCATGAGCAGTTCTTC. It is translated as CASSQDNRVRHEQFF.

V is TRBV24-1 and J is TRBJ2-1; TRBD1 agrees at 11 bases. Germline V gives CDR1 KGHDR, CDR2 SFDVKD. The length of the CDR3 is 17 residues. Trimming took 5 bases from V and 8 from J; bases not matched to a gene: 13. In nucleotides, the CDR3 is TGTGCCACCAGTGCCTCCCCGGGACAGGGGGTTGTGGATGAGCAGTTCTTC. Protein sequence: CATSASPGQGVVDEQFF.

This clone came up once. This rearrangement joins TRBV6-2 or TRBV6-3 to TRBJ2-7; 13 nucleotides match TRBD2. The CDR3 runs to 15 residues. V shed 5 bases and J 2 bases; nucleotides not matched to a gene: 3. Germline loops: CDR1 MNHEY, CDR2 SVGEGT. The CDR3 here is CASSPGLAGTYEQYF. The DNA for the CDR3 is TGTGCCAGCAGTCCGGGACTAGCGGGAACCTACGAGCAGTACTTC.

The genes are TRBV6-1 and TRBJ1-6; D possibly corresponds to TRBD1 (5 bases). The CDR3 has 14 amino acids. V lost 3 bases to trimming and J lost 10 bases, with 13 bases between them. Germline V gives CDR1 MNHNS, CDR2 SASEGT. CDR3 DNA sequence: TGTGCCAGCAGTGATCGGTGGGGGGTCTCACCCCTCCACTTT. This sequence encodes CASSDRWGVSPLHF.